The rows below give T cell receptor beta chains drawn from one sample of a study of blood T cell repertoires in COVID-19. Repertoires were generated with immunoSEQ multiplex PCR, while TCRdb's copy carries only in-frame clones and drops some. Of 350,000 or so clones in the sample, around 90% are singletons; the top ten hold approximately 7%. The source material was peripheral blood. These receptors were obtained from a man aged 18 to 29 with active or convalescent COVID-19. Each CDR3 is given with its conserved first and last residue. The order of the fields is J gene, clone size, V gene, D gene, CDR3 protein, CDR3 DNA. D genes are given only for firm matches. Clone size, where shown, is once, few, many, or a class for clones that have expanded.

j_call: TRBJ2-2; clone_size: few; v_call: TRBV7-3; d_call: .; cdr3_aa: CASSLEGGELFF; cdr3_nt: TGTGCCAGCAGCTTGGAGGGCGGGGAGCTGTTTTTT
j_call: TRBJ2-3; clone_size: .; v_call: TRBV7-3; d_call: .; cdr3_aa: CASSLTARGRDTQYF; cdr3_nt: TGTGCCAGCAGCTTAACGGCCAGGGGCAGGGATACGCAGTATTTT
j_call: TRBJ2-7; clone_size: .; v_call: TRBV29-1; d_call: TRBD1; cdr3_aa: CSIADPAGGAAQYF; cdr3_nt: TGCAGTATAGCGGACCCCGCAGGGGGCGCGGCGCAGTACTTC
j_call: TRBJ2-5; clone_size: .; v_call: TRBV2; d_call: .; cdr3_aa: CASTVVETQYF; cdr3_nt: TGTGCCAGCACGGTAGTTGAGACCCAGTACTTC
j_call: TRBJ1-6; clone_size: .; v_call: TRBV19; d_call: .; cdr3_aa: CASSWEGRNSPLHF; cdr3_nt: TGTGCCAGTAGTTGGGAGGGTCGCAATTCACCCCTCCACTTT
j_call: TRBJ1-1; clone_size: .; v_call: TRBV7-2; d_call: TRBD1; cdr3_aa: CASSSWTGYGTEAFF; cdr3_nt: TGTGCCAGCAGCTCATGGACAGGGTACGGCACTGAAGCTTTCTTT
j_call: TRBJ1-6; clone_size: few; v_call: TRBV9; d_call: .; cdr3_aa: CASSVGSNYNSPLHF; cdr3_nt: TGTGCCAGCAGCGTAGGTAGCAACTATAATTCACCCCTCCACTTT
j_call: TRBJ2-7; clone_size: .; v_call: TRBV4-3; d_call: .; cdr3_aa: CASSQVSGTQEQYF; cdr3_nt: TGCGCCAGCAGCCAAGTCTCCGGGACTCAAGAGCAGTACTTC
j_call: TRBJ1-6; clone_size: .; v_call: TRBV11-2; d_call: .; cdr3_aa: CASSRFPQGGPYNSPLHF; cdr3_nt: TGTGCCAGCAGCAGATTCCCTCAGGGTGGCCCCTATAATTCACCCCTCCACTTT
j_call: TRBJ1-5; clone_size: once; v_call: TRBV18; d_call: TRBD1; cdr3_aa: CASSPRQGSGQPQHF; cdr3_nt: TGTGCCAGCTCACCACGACAGGGCTCGGGTCAGCCCCAGCATTTT
j_call: TRBJ2-3; clone_size: .; v_call: TRBV19; d_call: TRBD1; cdr3_aa: CASSLRDRGPQDTQYF; cdr3_nt: TGTGCCAGTAGCCTCCGGGACAGGGGCCCACAGGATACGCAGTATTTT
j_call: TRBJ2-7; clone_size: .; v_call: TRBV24-1; d_call: .; cdr3_aa: CASSEAPISYEQYF; cdr3_nt: TGTGCCTCCTCTGAGGCGCCTATCTCCTACGAGCAGTACTTC
j_call: TRBJ1-5; clone_size: .; v_call: TRBV6-2/TRBV6-3; d_call: .; cdr3_aa: CASSPSGSGSNQPQHF; cdr3_nt: TGTGCCAGCAGCCCCTCGGGTTCCGGGTCCAATCAGCCCCAGCATTTT
j_call: TRBJ2-3; clone_size: .; v_call: TRBV11-3; d_call: .; cdr3_aa: CASSKGRGNTQYF; cdr3_nt: TGTGCCAGCAGCAAGGGAAGGGGGAATACGCAGTATTTT
j_call: TRBJ2-3; clone_size: .; v_call: TRBV27; d_call: TRBD1; cdr3_aa: CASSPGQGSDTQYF; cdr3_nt: TGTGCCAGCAGTCCGGGACAGGGGTCAGATACGCAGTATTTT
j_call: TRBJ1-2; clone_size: .; v_call: TRBV5-6; d_call: .; cdr3_aa: CASSLAMDSQDYGYTF; cdr3_nt: TGTGCCAGCAGCTTGGCCATGGACAGCCAGGACTATGGCTACACCTTC
j_call: TRBJ1-5; clone_size: .; v_call: TRBV9; d_call: .; cdr3_aa: CASSTGGGNQPQHF; cdr3_nt: TGTGCCAGCAGCACGGGAGGCGGCAATCAGCCCCAGCATTTT
j_call: TRBJ2-7; clone_size: .; v_call: TRBV6-5; d_call: .; cdr3_aa: CASSSGWEQYF; cdr3_nt: TGTGCCAGCAGTTCAGGGTGGGAGCAGTACTTC
j_call: TRBJ1-2; clone_size: .; v_call: TRBV3-1/TRBV3-2; d_call: .; cdr3_aa: CASSRQPAGVGYTF; cdr3_nt: TGTGCCAGCAGCCGCCAGCCGGCAGGCGTAGGCTACACCTTC
j_call: TRBJ1-5; clone_size: .; v_call: TRBV6-5; d_call: .; cdr3_aa: CASSYSAGGGPQHF; cdr3_nt: TGTGCCAGCAGTTACTCGGCGGGAGGGGGGCCCCAGCATTTT
j_call: TRBJ1-1; clone_size: .; v_call: TRBV27; d_call: .; cdr3_aa: CASSPLRPGENTEAFF; cdr3_nt: TGTGCCAGCAGTCCGCTTCGCCCAGGGGAGAACACTGAAGCTTTCTTT
j_call: TRBJ2-4; clone_size: .; v_call: TRBV13; d_call: .; cdr3_aa: CASSLSGGLENIQYF; cdr3_nt: TGTGCCAGCAGCTTATCGGGGGGCCTCGAAAACATTCAGTACTTC
j_call: TRBJ2-1; clone_size: .; v_call: TRBV10-3; d_call: TRBD2; cdr3_aa: CAISGRTSGSYNEQFF; cdr3_nt: TGTGCCATCAGTGGGCGGACTAGCGGGAGCTACAATGAGCAGTTCTTC
j_call: TRBJ2-2; clone_size: once; v_call: TRBV19; d_call: TRBD2; cdr3_aa: CASSTLGGGWTGELFF; cdr3_nt: TGTGCCAGTAGTACCCTCGGGGGGGGATGGACCGGGGAGCTGTTTTTT
j_call: TRBJ1-6; clone_size: .; v_call: TRBV4-1; d_call: .; cdr3_aa: CASSPRGGESSYNSPLHF; cdr3_nt: TGCGCCAGCAGCCCCCGAGGGGGAGAGAGCTCCTATAATTCACCCCTCCACTTT
j_call: TRBJ2-7; clone_size: .; v_call: TRBV28; d_call: TRBD2; cdr3_aa: CASRTGLAYEQYF; cdr3_nt: TGTGCCAGCAGGACGGGACTAGCCTACGAGCAGTACTTC
j_call: TRBJ2-1; clone_size: .; v_call: TRBV11-3; d_call: TRBD2; cdr3_aa: CASSSRLAGDYNEQFF; cdr3_nt: TGTGCCAGCAGTTCACGACTAGCGGGGGACTACAATGAGCAGTTCTTC
j_call: TRBJ2-5; clone_size: once; v_call: TRBV27; d_call: .; cdr3_aa: CASSLLHPGRQETQYF; cdr3_nt: TGTGCCAGCAGTTTACTTCATCCGGGGAGGCAAGAGACCCAGTACTTC
j_call: TRBJ2-7; clone_size: once; v_call: TRBV28; d_call: .; cdr3_aa: CASSFILQGHYEQYF; cdr3_nt: TGTGCCAGCAGTTTCATCCTCCAGGGACACTACGAGCAGTACTTC
j_call: TRBJ2-5; clone_size: few; v_call: TRBV3-1/TRBV3-2; d_call: .; cdr3_aa: CASSQDRRNQETQYF; cdr3_nt: TGTGCCAGCAGCCAAGATAGGAGGAACCAAGAGACCCAGTACTTC
j_call: TRBJ2-4; clone_size: .; v_call: TRBV4-3; d_call: TRBD1; cdr3_aa: CASSQGQPLAKNIQYF; cdr3_nt: TGCGCCAGCAGCCAGGGACAGCCTCTAGCCAAAAACATTCAGTACTTC
j_call: TRBJ1-1; clone_size: once; v_call: TRBV29-1; d_call: .; cdr3_aa: CSVLAALGAEAFF; cdr3_nt: TGCAGCGTTCTGGCCGCTCTGGGCGCTGAAGCTTTCTTT
j_call: TRBJ2-2; clone_size: .; v_call: TRBV9; d_call: .; cdr3_aa: CASSPGLGTGELFF; cdr3_nt: TGTGCCAGCAGCCCGGGACTCGGCACCGGGGAGCTGTTTTTT
j_call: TRBJ2-2; clone_size: few; v_call: TRBV24-1; d_call: TRBD1; cdr3_aa: CATSAGGLGGELFF; cdr3_nt: TGTGCCACCAGTGCAGGGGGCTTGGGCGGGGAGCTGTTTTTT
j_call: TRBJ2-2; clone_size: .; v_call: TRBV9; d_call: .; cdr3_aa: CASSVGGNTGELFF; cdr3_nt: TGTGCCAGCAGCGTGGGGGGAAACACCGGGGAGCTGTTTTTT
j_call: TRBJ1-5; clone_size: .; v_call: TRBV27; d_call: .; cdr3_aa: CASSFFDQPQHF; cdr3_nt: TGTGCCAGCAGTTTTTTCGATCAGCCCCAGCATTTT
j_call: TRBJ2-1; clone_size: once; v_call: TRBV11-2; d_call: .; cdr3_aa: CASSLPTGAGRGYNEQFF; cdr3_nt: TGTGCCAGCAGCTTACCTACAGGCGCTGGTCGGGGGTACAATGAGCAGTTCTTC
j_call: TRBJ2-7; clone_size: .; v_call: TRBV28; d_call: .; cdr3_aa: CASSFRQLYEQYF; cdr3_nt: TGTGCCAGCAGTTTTCGACAGCTATACGAGCAGTACTTC
j_call: TRBJ1-5; clone_size: .; v_call: TRBV30; d_call: .; cdr3_aa: CAWSDGVRQPQHF; cdr3_nt: TGTGCCTGGAGCGACGGGGTAAGGCAGCCCCAGCATTTT
j_call: TRBJ1-5; clone_size: .; v_call: TRBV18; d_call: .; cdr3_aa: CASSPLFIVQPQHF; cdr3_nt: TGTGCCAGCTCACCACTGTTCATTGTTCAGCCCCAGCATTTT
j_call: TRBJ2-2; clone_size: .; v_call: TRBV6-5; d_call: .; cdr3_aa: CASSSTQGKVGELFF; cdr3_nt: TGTGCCAGCAGCTCTACCCAGGGGAAGGTCGGGGAGCTGTTTTTT
j_call: TRBJ1-1; clone_size: .; v_call: TRBV9; d_call: .; cdr3_aa: CASSVDLLPRGVNTEAFF; cdr3_nt: TGTGCCAGCAGCGTAGACCTCCTCCCCAGGGGCGTAAACACTGAAGCTTTCTTT
j_call: TRBJ2-1; clone_size: .; v_call: TRBV7-3; d_call: TRBD2; cdr3_aa: CASSLLAGASNEQFF; cdr3_nt: TGTGCCAGCAGCTTATTGGCGGGAGCTTCCAATGAGCAGTTCTTC
j_call: TRBJ2-7; clone_size: .; v_call: TRBV27; d_call: TRBD1; cdr3_aa: CASSDSQGAYEQYF; cdr3_nt: TGTGCCAGCAGTGATAGCCAGGGGGCCTACGAGCAGTACTTC
j_call: TRBJ1-1; clone_size: .; v_call: TRBV6-1; d_call: .; cdr3_aa: CASSQGNTEAFF; cdr3_nt: TGTGCCAGCAGTCAGGGGAACACTGAAGCTTTCTTT
j_call: TRBJ2-3; clone_size: .; v_call: TRBV6-2/TRBV6-3; d_call: TRBD1; cdr3_aa: CASSYRTGDSTDTQYF; cdr3_nt: TGTGCCAGCAGTTACAGGACAGGGGATAGCACAGATACGCAGTATTTT
j_call: TRBJ1-5; clone_size: .; v_call: TRBV28; d_call: TRBD1; cdr3_aa: CASTSGQFSNQPQHF; cdr3_nt: TGTGCCAGCACCTCGGGACAGTTTAGCAATCAGCCCCAGCATTTT
j_call: TRBJ2-7; clone_size: .; v_call: TRBV28; d_call: .; cdr3_aa: CASSPNLLRDTAPDEQYF; cdr3_nt: TGTGCCAGCAGTCCAAACCTGCTCCGGGACACGGCCCCTGACGAGCAGTACTTC
j_call: TRBJ1-1; clone_size: .; v_call: TRBV19; d_call: .; cdr3_aa: CASSINSLGSTEAFF; cdr3_nt: TGTGCCAGTAGTATTAATTCTCTGGGGAGCACTGAAGCTTTCTTT
j_call: TRBJ1-1; clone_size: once; v_call: TRBV28; d_call: .; cdr3_aa: CASSLELTQVPNTEAFF; cdr3_nt: TGTGCCAGCAGTTTAGAGCTCACCCAGGTCCCGAACACTGAAGCTTTCTTT